A selection of T cell receptor beta chains follows, all from one sample in a study of Ad26.COV2.S vaccination and SARS-CoV-2 variants. Sequencing was performed with immunoSEQ multiplex PCR; in TCRdb, only in-frame clones are kept and a portion is missing. The data show more than 350,000 clones, about 93% seen once. This sample comprised peripheral blood, obtained in a trial of Ad26.COV2.S vaccine versus placebo. These receptors all come from a person between 18 and 65 years old who received the Ad26.COV2.S COVID-19 vaccine or a placebo. Each CDR3 is given with its conserved first and last residue. The D gene is left open where the match is weak. Size tells how often a clone was seen (once, few, many) or the class of an expanded clone, and some rows leave it out.

cdr3_nt cdr3_aa v_call d_call clone_size j_call
TGTGCCAGCAGCTTAGCAGGGGCAGGTGGCTACACCTTC CASSLAGAGGYTF TRBV7-2 . . TRBJ1-2
TGTGCCAGCAGTTCGACCCGATTTCAGCCCCAGCATTTT CASSSTRFQPQHF TRBV28 . . TRBJ1-5
TGTGCCAGCAGTTTTGACAACAATCAGCCCCAGCATTTT CASSFDNNQPQHF TRBV2 . . TRBJ1-5
TGTGCCAGCAGTTACTTAGGAGGCAGCATGAACACTGAAGCTTTCTTT CASSYLGGSMNTEAFF TRBV6-2/TRBV6-3 . . TRBJ1-1
TGTGCCAGCAGTTCCCACCATTCGGGGCTCTCTGGAAACACCATATATTTT CASSSHHSGLSGNTIYF TRBV28 . . TRBJ1-3
TGTGCCACCAGCAGAGATCAGGGGGCGGTCACTGAAGCTTTCTTT CATSRDQGAVTEAFF TRBV15 TRBD1 . TRBJ1-1
TGTGCCAGCAGTTTCATCCAGCGAGCAAACAATGAGCAGTTCTTC CASSFIQRANNEQFF TRBV27 . . TRBJ2-1
TGTGCCAGCAGCCCTCAACAAGAGACCCAGTACTTC CASSPQQETQYF TRBV11-2 . . TRBJ2-5
TGCGCCAGCAGCTTGACCCCGGGACAGGGACGAGCTTTCTTT CASSLTPGQGRAFF TRBV5-1 TRBD1 . TRBJ1-1
TGTGCCAGCATCGGCCCCCGAACCCAAGAGACCCAGTACTTC CASIGPRTQETQYF TRBV6-6 . . TRBJ2-5
TGTGCCAGCAGCCAGGACAGGACAGGGGGCGCAGGCTACACCTTC CASSQDRTGGAGYTF TRBV3-1/TRBV3-2 TRBD1 . TRBJ1-2
TGTGCCACCAGCAGAGATTTGCAGGGAGGTGGGGCCAACGTCCTGACTTTC CATSRDLQGGGANVLTF TRBV15 . . TRBJ2-6
TGTGCCAGCTCACCCCGAACTAGCGGGAACAATGAGCAGTTCTTC CASSPRTSGNNEQFF TRBV18 TRBD2 . TRBJ2-1
TGTGCCAGCAGCCGTCCGGGACAGGTATTATCCTACGAGCAGTACTTC CASSRPGQVLSYEQYF TRBV28 TRBD1 . TRBJ2-7
TGTGCCACCAGTGATCCCGGGACAGATACGCAGTATTTT CATSDPGTDTQYF TRBV24-1 . once TRBJ2-3
TGTGCCAGCGGACAAAGAGATACGCAGTATTTT CASGQRDTQYF TRBV6-5 . . TRBJ2-3